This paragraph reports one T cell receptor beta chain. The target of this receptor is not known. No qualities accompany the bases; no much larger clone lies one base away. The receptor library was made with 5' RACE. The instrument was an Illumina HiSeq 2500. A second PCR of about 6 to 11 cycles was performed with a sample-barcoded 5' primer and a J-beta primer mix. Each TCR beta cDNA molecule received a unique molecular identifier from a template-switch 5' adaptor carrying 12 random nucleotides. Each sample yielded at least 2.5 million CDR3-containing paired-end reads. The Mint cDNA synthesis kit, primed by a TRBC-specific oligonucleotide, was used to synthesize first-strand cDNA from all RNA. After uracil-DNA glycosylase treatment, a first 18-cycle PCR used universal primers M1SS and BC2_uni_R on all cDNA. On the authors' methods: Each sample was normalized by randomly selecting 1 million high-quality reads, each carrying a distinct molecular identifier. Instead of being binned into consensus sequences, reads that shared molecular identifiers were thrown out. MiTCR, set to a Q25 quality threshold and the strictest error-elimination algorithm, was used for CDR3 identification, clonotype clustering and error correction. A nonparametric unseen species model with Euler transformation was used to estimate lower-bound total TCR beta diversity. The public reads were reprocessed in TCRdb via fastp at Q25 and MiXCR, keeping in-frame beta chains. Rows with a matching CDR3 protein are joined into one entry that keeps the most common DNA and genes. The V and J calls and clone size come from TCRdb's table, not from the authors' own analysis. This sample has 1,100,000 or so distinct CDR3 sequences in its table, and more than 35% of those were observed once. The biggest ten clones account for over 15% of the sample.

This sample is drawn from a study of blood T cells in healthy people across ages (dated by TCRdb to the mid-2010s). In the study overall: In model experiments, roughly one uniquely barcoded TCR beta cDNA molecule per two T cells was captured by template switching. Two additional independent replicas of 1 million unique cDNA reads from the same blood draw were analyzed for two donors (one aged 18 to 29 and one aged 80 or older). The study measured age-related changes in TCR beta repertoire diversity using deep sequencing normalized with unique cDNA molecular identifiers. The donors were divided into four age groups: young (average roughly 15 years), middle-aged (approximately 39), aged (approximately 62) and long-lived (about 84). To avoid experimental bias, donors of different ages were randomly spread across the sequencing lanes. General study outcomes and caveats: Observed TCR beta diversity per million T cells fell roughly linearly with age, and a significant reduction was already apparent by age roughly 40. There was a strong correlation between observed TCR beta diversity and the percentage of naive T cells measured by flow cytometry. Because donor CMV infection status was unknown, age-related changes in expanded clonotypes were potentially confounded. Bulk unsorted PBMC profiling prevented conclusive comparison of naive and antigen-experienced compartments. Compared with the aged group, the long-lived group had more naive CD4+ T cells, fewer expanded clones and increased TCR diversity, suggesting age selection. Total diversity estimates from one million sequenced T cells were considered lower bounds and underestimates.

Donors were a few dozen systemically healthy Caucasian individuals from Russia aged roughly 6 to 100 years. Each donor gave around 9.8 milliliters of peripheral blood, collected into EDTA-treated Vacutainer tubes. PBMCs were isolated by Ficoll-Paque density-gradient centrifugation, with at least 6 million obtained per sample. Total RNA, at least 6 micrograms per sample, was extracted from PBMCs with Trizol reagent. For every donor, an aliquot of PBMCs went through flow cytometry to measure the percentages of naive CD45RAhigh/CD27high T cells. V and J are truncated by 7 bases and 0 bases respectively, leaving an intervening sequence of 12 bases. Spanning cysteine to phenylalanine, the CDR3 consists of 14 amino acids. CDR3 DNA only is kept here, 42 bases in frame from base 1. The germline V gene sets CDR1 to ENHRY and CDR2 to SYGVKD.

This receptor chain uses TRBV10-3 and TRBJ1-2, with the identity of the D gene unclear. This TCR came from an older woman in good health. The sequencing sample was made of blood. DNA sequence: TGTGCCATCACAGCAGGAGCCCCTAACTATGGCTACACCTTC. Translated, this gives CAITAGAPNYGYTF.